Below, 22 T cell receptor beta chains from the same sample are listed, as sequenced in a study of shared clonotypes between healthy human individuals. Sequenced by immunoSEQ multiplex PCR; TCRdb stores in-frame clones only, minus some. The repertoire holds about 2.5 million clones, with under 95% as singletons. The source material was naive CD4+ T cells from PBMCs. The subset is: CD45RA+ positively selected. Receptors originate from a man aged 18 to 30 in good health. Some clones in this sample may be carry-over from other donors' samples.

The gene calls are TRBV10-1 and TRBJ1-1, with D possibly matching TRBD1 (5 bases). Germline V gene sequence: CDR1 WNHNN, CDR2 SYGVQD (reference sequence). The germline V and J ends were trimmed by 5 bases and 12 bases, with 16 bases remaining between them. This CDR3 region has 12 residues. CDR3 DNA sequence: TGCGCCAGCAGTACAGGTTTGGGTAACACTTTCTTT. This sequence encodes CASSTGLGNTFF.

J is TRBJ2-7 and V is TRBV19, with a tentative D call TRBD2 (6 bases). Trimming removed 5 bases at V and 3 bases at J, with 14 bases between. The CDR3 contains 14 residues. Germline CDR1 and CDR2: LNHDA and SQIVND (reference sequence). DNA of the CDR3: TGTGCCAGTAGTCCAGACGGGACTCTCTACGAGCAGTACTTC. This encodes CASSPDGTLYEQYF.

The chain uses TRBV5-1 and TRBJ1-1; the match to TRBD1 covers 9 bases. CDR3 length equals 14 residues. From germline, CDR1 is SGHRS and CDR2 YFSETQ. V lost 5 bases and J lost 1; bases outside the gene matches: 3. The CDR3 loop is CASRTGGSNTEAFF. In nucleotides, the CDR3 is TGCGCCAGCAGGACAGGGGGATCGAACACTGAAGCTTTCTTT.

J is TRBJ2-7 and V is TRBV15; 7 bases align to TRBD2. This CDR3 is 20 amino acids long. V was pared by 0 bases and J by 4 bases, with 21 bases of the junction left unmatched. The germline gives CDR1 LNHNV, CDR2 YYDKDF (reference sequence). CDR3 loop: CATSRDGDWGAGPHRYEQYF. The CDR3 bases are TGTGCCACCAGCAGAGACGGGGATTGGGGAGCGGGACCACATCGGTACGAGCAGTACTTC.

V gene TRBV28 combines with J gene TRBJ2-7; D might be TRBD2 (6 bases). Trimming cost V 6 bases and J 2 bases, with 17 bases left between them. The CDR3 sequence is 15 residues long. CDR1 and CDR2 (germline): MDHEN, SYDVKM. The DNA of the CDR3 is TGTGCCAGCAGCTTAGGCGGGGCGTCTACCTACGAGCAGTACTTC. Amino acids: CASSLGGASTYEQYF. The variable domain in full, completed from reference TRBV28 and TRBJ2-7, reads DVKVTQSSRYLVKRTGEKVFLECVQDMDHENMFWYRQDPGLGLRLIYFSYDVKMKEKGDIPEGYSVSREKKERFSLILESASTNQTSMYLCASSLGGASTYEQYFGPGTRLTVT.

This clone was seen a single time. The V gene is TRBV11-2, the J gene TRBJ2-7; D remains ambiguous. This CDR3 is 13 amino acids long. CDR1 is SGHAT, CDR2 FQNNGV, per germline. V lost 5 bases, J lost 0 bases, and 8 bases lay in between. The CDR3 nucleotides are TGTGCCAGCAGCCTCTATTCCTCCTACGAGCAGTACTTC. The encoded protein is CASSLYSSYEQYF.

The V call is TRBV28, the J call TRBJ1-6; D gene uncertain. From germline, CDR1 is MDHEN and CDR2 SYDVKM. This CDR3 has 15 residues. V lost 2 bases to trimming and J lost 5 bases, with 10 bases between them. The CDR3 sequence is CASSLPWAHNSPLHF. CDR3 DNA sequence: TGTGCCAGCAGTTTACCCTGGGCCCATAATTCACCCCTCCACTTT.

DNA of the CDR3: TGTGCCAGCAGCTTAGACGAGCCCACTGCCCAGTACTTC. It codes for CASSLDEPTAQYF. The chain uses TRBV7-9 and TRBJ2-5; D call uncertain. V dropped 1 base and J dropped 9 bases, with 12 bases sitting between them. The length of the CDR3 is 13 residues. Germline V gene data show CDR1 as SEHNR and CDR2 as FQNEAQ (reference sequence).

The genes are TRBV19 and TRBJ1-2; maybe TRBD1 (5 bases). V lost 7 bases and J 5 bases, leaving 17 bases between the germline ends. The CDR3 sequence is 14 residues long. CDR1 and CDR2 from the germline V gene are LNHDA and SQIVND (reference sequence). The CDR3, as DNA: TGTGCCAGTAACCCCTTTAGAGGGGTGTATGGCTACACCTTC. It specifies CASNPFRGVYGYTF.

The chain uses TRBV28 and TRBJ1-1; a weak D match, TRBD1 (6 bases). CDR3 length: 12 residues. Trimming left V 7 bases short and J 5 bases short, with 11 bases between. Germline CDR1 and CDR2: MDHEN and SYDVKM. The CDR3 sequence: CASIVRGTEAFF. CDR3 coding DNA: TGTGCCAGCATTGTGAGGGGGACTGAAGCTTTCTTT. Variable domain in full (rest from reference TRBV28 and TRBJ1-1): DVKVTQSSRYLVKRTGEKVFLECVQDMDHENMFWYRQDPGLGLRLIYFSYDVKMKEKGDIPEGYSVSREKKERFSLILESASTNQTSMYLCASIVRGTEAFFGQGTRLTVV.

The chain joins TRBV9 to TRBJ2-2; 9 bases match TRBD1. Trimming cost V 1 base and J 4 bases; bases outside gene matches: 14. Germline V gene sequence: CDR1 SGDLS, CDR2 YYNGEE. This CDR3 is built from 19 residues. Here the CDR3 reads CASSVHPPGQGWVTGELFF. CDR3 sequence (DNA): TGTGCCAGCAGCGTACATCCCCCGGGACAGGGTTGGGTCACCGGGGAGCTGTTTTTT.

Points on this clone: The same CDR3 is also encoded by other DNA sequences in this sample. V is TRBV18 and J is TRBJ2-7, with 8 bases that match TRBD2. Losses at the gene ends were 2 bases for V and 2 bases for J; bases not matched to a gene: 2. The CDR3 covers 14 residues. Germline loops: CDR1 KGHSH, CDR2 LQKENI. The CDR3 loop reads CASSPAGGPYEQYF. The CDR3 nucleotides read TGTGCCAGCTCACCAGCGGGAGGCCCCTACGAGCAGTACTTC.

This chain uses TRBV30 with TRBJ2-2; 7 nucleotides agree with TRBD2. The CDR3 loop spans 15 amino acids. From germline, CDR1 is GTSNPN and CDR2 SVGIG (reference sequence). J gave up 6 bases and V 1 base, and 8 bases lay outside the gene matches. CDR3 sequence: CAWSGMGGPAGELFF. In nucleotides, the CDR3 is TGTGCCTGGAGTGGAATGGGAGGGCCAGCCGGGGAGCTGTTTTTT.

Worth noting for this clone: Other nucleotide sequences from this sample produce the same CDR3. The chain links TRBV7-9 to TRBJ1-1, with D unresolved. V shed 1 base and J shed 4 bases, with 7 bases lying between them. Germline CDR1 SEHNR, CDR2 FQNEAQ (reference sequence). This CDR3 contains 13 residues. The CDR3 protein is CASSLGSGTEAFF. The CDR3, as DNA: TGTGCCAGCAGCTTAGGTTCAGGCACTGAAGCTTTCTTT.

The J gene is TRBJ1-5, the V gene TRBV28; 7 bases agree with TRBD1. Germline CDR1 and CDR2: MDHEN and SYDVKM. The CDR3 length is 13 residues. The junction had 3 bases not matched to a gene; V was cut back by 6 bases and J by 4 bases. Here the CDR3 reads CASRMTGNQPQHF. The CDR3, as DNA: TGTGCCAGCAGAATGACAGGGAATCAGCCCCAGCATTTT.

This rearrangement joins TRBV16 to TRBJ1-1; D gene unclear. The CDR3 totals 11 residues. With 4 bases removed from V and 7 bases from J, the gap between germline ends came to 7 bases. Per the germline V gene, CDR1 is KGHSY and CDR2 is FQNENV. As DNA, the CDR3 is TGTGCCAGCAGCCCTAAAAATGAAGCTTTCTTT. Protein sequence: CASSPKNEAFF.

The CDR3 DNA reads as TGTGCCAGCAGCACCCCGAAGGGGAGCTTGCACGAGCAGTACTTC. Translated: CASSTPKGSLHEQYF. The V call is TRBV5-4, the J call TRBJ2-7; D possibly uses TRBD1 or TRBD2 (5 bases each). CDR3 length equals 15 residues. V was trimmed by 4 bases and J by 5 bases, leaving 19 bases between them. Germline CDR1 and CDR2: SGHNT and YYREEE (reference sequence).

The rearrangement joins TRBV5-8 to TRBJ2-3, with no clear D. Germline V gene sequence: CDR1 SGHTS, CDR2 YDEGEE. The length of the CDR3 is 15 residues. V was clipped by 4 bases and J by 0 bases, with 12 bases between them. The CDR3 here is CASSQELGSTDTQYF. CDR3 sequence (DNA): TGTGCCAGCAGCCAGGAATTGGGCAGCACAGATACGCAGTATTTT.

This clone was seen just once. V is TRBV9 and J is TRBJ2-2, with TRBD2 as a possible D gene (6 bases). Per germline, CDR1 SGDLS and CDR2 YYNGEE. This CDR3 is 16 amino acids long. V was cut by 0 bases and J by 4 bases, with 13 bases left in between. Here the CDR3 DNA reads TGTGCCAGCAGCGTAGCTACGGGGGTAAGCACCGGGGAGCTGTTTTTT. Protein: CASSVATGVSTGELFF.

The chain links TRBV19 to TRBJ2-7; unclear D gene. Germline V CDR1 and CDR2: LNHDA, SQIVND (reference sequence). V dropped 1 base and J dropped 0 bases, with 7 bases sitting between them. There are 14 residues in the CDR3. CDR3 DNA sequence: TGTGCCAGTAGTATAGGACGTTTCTCCTACGAGCAGTACTTC. Residues: CASSIGRFSYEQYF.

The gene calls are TRBV6-6 and TRBJ2-5; D remains ambiguous. Germline V gene sequence: CDR1 MNHNY, CDR2 SVGAGI (reference sequence). Trimming shortened V by 0 bases and J by 4 bases, and 12 bases separated the two germline ends. The CDR3 contains 15 residues. The CDR3 region is CASSYSKGLGETQYF. CDR3 nucleotides: TGTGCCAGCAGTTACTCGAAAGGGCTCGGAGAGACCCAGTACTTC.

Only a few counts were recorded for this clone. The gene calls are TRBV18 and TRBJ2-5; D gene unclear. The V end lost 4 bases, the J end lost 3 bases, and 12 bases lay between the germline ends. Germline V lookup: CDR1 KGHSH, CDR2 LQKENI. The CDR3 is 14 amino acids. The CDR3 loop is CASSRPGLEETQYF. DNA of the CDR3: TGTGCCAGCTCACGACCCGGCCTGGAAGAGACCCAGTACTTC.